This TCR beta chain originates from a study of T cell responses to AZD1222 COVID-19 vaccine. At the level of the study: Second-dose timings of about 4 or about 12 weeks were pooled. Study outcomes and limitations: At baseline, seropositivity was found in only six or seven AZD1222 recipients. Spike-specific TCRs gained breadth and depth after people received two AZD1222 doses.

Turning to this clone: What it recognizes is unknown.

Germline values: CDR1 SGHDN, CDR2 FVKESK. V lost 1 base, J lost 7 bases, and 5 bases stayed unmatched. CDR3 length: 14 amino acids. The assay was immunoSEQ multiplex PCR, and TCRdb's table has in-frame clones only and misses some. This table has approximately 180,000 clones, around 90% appearing once. The TCR originated in an adult in good health. The gene calls are TRBV14 and TRBJ2-3; TRBD2 matches 7 bases. The sample was peripheral blood, taken on day 0 of AZD1222 vaccination. This CDR3 reads CASSQAGGRYTQYF. Written as DNA, the CDR3 is TGTGCCAGCAGCCAAGCGGGGGGACGTTATACGCAGTATTTT.